This passage covers 24 T cell receptor beta chains from one sample sequenced in a study of human T cells and chemical hapten exposure. Time point in this sample: patch test 2, 6 weeks after DPC sensitization. The treatment here: therapeutic diphenylcyclopropenone sensitization with weekly scalp DPC. TCRdb reprocessed the RACE reads via MiXCR and lists one record per CDR3 protein. The table records tens of thousands of distinct CDR3 sequences, around a tenth of them present only once. The source material was whole blood, sampled in connection with sensitization to the hapten diphenylcyclopropenone (DPC). These receptor sequences come from a man in his late teens or twenties with alopecia areata. Some clones in this sample may be carry-over from other donors' samples.

This clonotype was counted at least ten times. V usage is TRBV7-8 and J usage is TRBJ2-3, with TRBD2 identical over 12 bases. Germline V gene sequence: CDR1 SGHVS, CDR2 FQNEAQ. J gave up 10 bases and V 1 base, and 9 bases lay outside the gene matches. The CDR3 is 16 amino acids. This CDR3 is CASSLGGLAGLEAQYF. CDR3 coding DNA: TGTGCCAGCAGCTTAGGCGGACTAGCGGGGCTTGAGGCGCAGTATTTT.

A few counts support this clonotype. The chain links TRBV27 to TRBJ1-6, with a possible D match to TRBD1 (5 bases). The CDR3 has 14 residues. Germline values: CDR1 MNHEY, CDR2 SMNVEV (reference sequence). V lost 9 bases to trimming and J lost 6 bases, with 15 bases between them. CDR3 sequence reads: CASWGRAPNSPLHF. In DNA form, the CDR3 reads TGTGCCAGTTGGGGACGCGCCCCTAATTCACCCCTCCACTTT.

This clonotype has more than one count but fewer than ten. The gene calls are TRBV6-2 or TRBV6-3 and TRBJ2-2; D is perhaps TRBD2 (6 bases). CDR1 is MNHEY, CDR2 SVGEGT, per germline. There are 13 residues in the CDR3. V shed 10 bases and J shed 6 bases, with 15 bases lying between them. CDR3 sequence reads: CAIIADKAGELFF. CDR3 coding DNA: TGTGCCATCATAGCGGACAAAGCCGGGGAGCTGTTTTTT.

A word on this clonotype: A much larger clone differs from this one at a single base, so this may be a read error. The V call is TRBV7-2, the J call TRBJ2-5; 10 bases agree with TRBD1. The CDR3 sequence is 15 residues long. Germline CDR1 is SGHTA and CDR2 is FQGNSA. The CDR3 DNA reads as TGTGCCAGCAGCAGGGACAGGGGCGTCAGAGAGACCCAGGACTTC. Translated: CASSRDRGVRETQDF. Full variable domain (rest looked up from reference TRBV7-2 and TRBJ2-5): GAGVSQSPSNKVTEKGKDVELRCDPISGHTALYWYRQSLGQGLEFLIYFQGNSAPDKSGLPSDRFSAERTGGSVSTLTIQRTQQEDSAVYLCASSRDRGVRETQDFGPGTRLLVL.

Many counts were recorded for this clonotype. The V and J genes are TRBV7-3 and TRBJ2-5, with 7 positions matching TRBD2. Trimming removed 1 base from V and 3 bases from J; junction bases left unmatched: 2. Germline-derived CDR1 and CDR2 are SGHTA and FQGTGA. The CDR3 is 14 residues long. CDR3 in amino acids: CASSLNGGKETQYF. CDR3 in DNA: TGTGCCAGCAGCTTAAACGGGGGGAAAGAGACCCAGTACTTC.

V and J are TRBV6-6 and TRBJ2-7; 9 bases align to TRBD1. With V trimmed by 7 bases and J by 3 bases, 7 bases remained unmatched. The CDR3 runs to 14 residues. Per germline, CDR1 MNHNY and CDR2 SVGAGI (reference sequence). This chain's CDR3 is CASKETGGIYEQYF. In DNA, the CDR3 is TGTGCCAGCAAGGAAACAGGGGGCATCTACGAGCAGTACTTC.

This chain's CDR3 is CASSYGSAGYTF. CDR3 nucleotide sequence: TGTGCCAGCAGTTACGGTAGCGCGGGCTACACCTTC. The chain is built from TRBV6-2 or TRBV6-3 and TRBJ1-2, with no clear D. Deletions cut 2 bases from V and 8 bases from J, with 9 bases between. Looked up from germline, CDR1 is MNHEY and CDR2 is SVGEGT. This CDR3 has 12 amino acids.

This clonotype occurred a few times. The genes are TRBV28 and TRBJ2-3; no clear D. CDR3 size: 12 residues. Trimming shortened V by 7 bases and J by 4 bases, and 9 bases separated the two germline ends. Germline V gene data show CDR1 as MDHEN and CDR2 as SYDVKM. As DNA, the CDR3 is TGTGCCAGCACCCCCGATGCAGATACGCAGTATTTT. It specifies CASTPDADTQYF.

This chain connects TRBV11-2 to TRBJ2-1; the match to TRBD2 covers 8 bases. The CDR3 runs 15 residues. The germline CDR1 and CDR2 sequences are SGHAT and FQNNGV. V was clipped by 5 bases and J by 2 bases; unmatched bases: 5. The chain's CDR3 is CASSALAGTYNEQFF. The DNA for the CDR3 is TGTGCCAGCAGCGCTTTAGCGGGGACCTACAATGAGCAGTTCTTC.

At least ten counts were recorded for this clonotype. V and J are TRBV6-6 and TRBJ1-2; TRBD1 might be the D (5 bases). The V and J ends lost 6 bases and 4 bases respectively, with 9 bases between them. This CDR3 contains 12 residues. The germline CDR1 and CDR2 sequences are MNHNY and SVGAGI (reference sequence). The CDR3 DNA reads as TGTGCCAGCAGCCCCGGGGGCTATGGCTACACCTTC. It is translated as CASSPGGYGYTF.

The CDR3 sequence: CASSLYERGLFF. CDR3 bases: TGTGCCAGCAGCTTATATGAGCGAGGTCTGTTCTTC. This chain links TRBV7-3 with TRBJ2-1; D not certain. Trimming removed 2 bases at V and 15 bases at J, with 14 bases between. The CDR3 is made up of 12 amino acids. CDR1 is SGHTA, CDR2 FQGTGA, per germline.

This clonotype was seen ten or more times. The chain couples TRBV10-1 to TRBJ1-1; D possibly corresponds to TRBD1 (5 bases). CDR3 length: 14 amino acids. V was cut by 3 bases and J by 1 base, with 9 bases left in between. Per germline, CDR1 WNHNN and CDR2 SYGVQD (reference sequence). This chain's CDR3 is CASSDGGSNTEAFF. The CDR3 DNA is TGCGCCAGCAGTGACGGGGGATCGAACACTGAAGCTTTCTTT.

This clonotype was observed at least ten times. Here the CDR3 reads CASAPGTDHVTDTQYF. CDR3 DNA: TGTGCCAGCGCCCCCGGGACGGACCATGTCACAGATACGCAGTATTTT. V gene TRBV7-6 combines with J gene TRBJ2-3, with D perhaps TRBD1 or TRBD2 (5 bases each). This CDR3 is built from 16 residues. CDR1 is SGHVS, CDR2 FNYEAQ, per germline. V dropped 8 bases and J dropped 2 bases, with 20 bases sitting between them.

The CDR3 coding sequence is TGTGCCAGCAGTTCCCCAGGGGGCGGTGGCTATGGCTACACCTTC. This codes for CASSSPGGGGYGYTF. The gene calls are TRBV12-3 or TRBV12-4 and TRBJ1-2, with 8 bases identical to TRBD1. CDR3 size: 15 residues. The ends lost 4 bases at V and 4 bases at J; junction bases unmatched: 8.

This clonotype was seen a few times. V usage is TRBV5-1 and J usage is TRBJ1-2; no clear D. The germline CDR1 and CDR2 sequences are SGHRS and YFSETQ. Trimming took 0 bases from V and 4 from J, leaving 10 bases between them. The length of the CDR3 is 14 residues. This CDR3 is CASSLDGSSYGYTF. The CDR3 DNA follows: TGCGCCAGCAGCTTGGATGGCAGTTCCTATGGCTACACCTTC. Full variable domain (rest looked up from reference TRBV5-1 and TRBJ1-2): KAGVTQTPRYLIKTRGQQVTLSCSPISGHRSVSWYQQTPGQGLQFLFEYFSETQRNKGNFPGRFSGRQFSNSRSEMNVSTLELGDSALYLCASSLDGSSYGYTFGSGTRLTVV.

This clonotype was counted at least ten times. V gene TRBV4-1 combines with J gene TRBJ1-2, with a possible D match to TRBD1 (5 bases). V was cut by 0 bases and J by 2 bases, with 13 bases left in between. The CDR3 spans 16 residues. Germline V gene data show CDR1 as MGHRA and CDR2 as YSYEKL. The CDR3 loop is CASSQEGGRVNYGYTF. CDR3 bases: TGCGCCAGCAGCCAAGAAGGCGGCAGGGTAAACTATGGCTACACCTTC.

The chain is built from TRBV6-1 and TRBJ2-2, with D possibly matching TRBD1 (6 bases). V lost 4 bases and J lost 6, with 15 bases in between. This CDR3 has 15 residues. CDR1 MNHNS and CDR2 SASEGT come from the germline V gene. This CDR3 reads CASSATGLYAGELFF. The CDR3, as DNA: TGTGCCAGCAGTGCCACAGGGTTGTACGCCGGGGAGCTGTTTTTT.

This clonotype was counted many times. The chain uses TRBV2 and TRBJ1-4; D is perhaps TRBD1 (6 bases). V was pared by 7 bases and J by 8 bases, with 20 bases between. Germline values: CDR1 SNHLY, CDR2 FYNNEI. There are 15 residues in the CDR3. The CDR3 region is CASTPNRGAREKLFF. CDR3 in DNA: TGTGCCAGCACCCCTAATAGGGGGGCGAGAGAAAAACTGTTTTTT.

About this clonotype: This clone may be a read error of a much larger clone one base away. The chain couples TRBV2 to TRBJ1-5; D perhaps matches TRBD1 (5 bases). Germline loops: CDR1 SNHLY, CDR2 FYNNEI. The CDR3 runs 15 residues. The CDR3, as DNA: TGTGCCAGCAGTGGAAGAACAGGAAACAATCAGCACCAGCATTTT. The encoded protein is CASSGRTGNNQHQHF. Full variable domain (rest looked up from reference TRBV2 and TRBJ1-5): EPEVTQTPSHQVTQMGQEVILRCVPISNHLYFYWYRQILGQKVEFLVSFYNNEISEKSEIFDDQFSVERPDGSNFTLKIRSTKLEDSAMYFCASSGRTGNNQHQHFGDGTRLSIL.

The CDR3 DNA follows: TGTGCCAGCAGTTTATTTTTACCCGGGGAGCTGTTTTTT. It yields the protein CASSLFLPGELFF. The chain combines TRBV27 with TRBJ2-2; D ambiguous. CDR3 length: 13 residues. V was shortened by 1 base and J by 6 bases, with 6 bases between the two germline ends. The germline gives CDR1 MNHEY, CDR2 SMNVEV (reference sequence).

Notes on this clonotype: A single base separates this from a much larger clone, so it may be a read error. DNA for the CDR3: TGTACCAGCAGTTACTCGAGTGGGCTCCTTAGCACTGAAGCTTTCTTT. Translated: CTSSYSSGLLSTEAFF. The chain couples TRBV6-5 to TRBJ1-1; no firm D call. From germline, CDR1 is MNHEY and CDR2 SVGAGI. This CDR3 region has 16 residues.

This clonotype was found a few times. Written as DNA, the CDR3 is TGTGCCATCAGTATCACCACCCAGAACACTGAAGCTTTCTTT. It translates to CAISITTQNTEAFF. The chain couples TRBV10-3 to TRBJ1-1; D unclear. Trimming took off 5 bases at V and 1 base at J, with 11 bases between the two ends. This CDR3 has 14 amino acids. Germline V gives CDR1 ENHRY, CDR2 SYGVKD.

This clonotype was detected ten times or more. The chain links TRBV6-2 or TRBV6-3 to TRBJ2-1; TRBD1 agrees at 9 bases. Germline V gene sequence: CDR1 MNHEY, CDR2 SVGEGT. The ends lost 4 bases at V and 5 bases at J; junction bases unmatched: 0. The CDR3 has 13 residues. CDR3: CASSWDRDNEQFF. The DNA of the CDR3 is TGTGCCAGCAGTTGGGACAGGGACAATGAGCAGTTCTTC.

This clonotype was counted a few times. The genes are TRBV25-1 and TRBJ2-5; D call uncertain. Trimming stripped 1 base from V and 5 bases from J, with 8 bases between. CDR1 is MGHDK and CDR2 is SYGVNS in the germline V gene. This CDR3 is built from 13 residues. The CDR3 DNA reads as TGTGCCAGCAGTGAATTCGGTTGGGAGACCCAGTACTTC. It is translated as CASSEFGWETQYF.